These 10 T cell receptor beta chains were sequenced from one sample in a study of early T cells in non-severe SARS-CoV-2 infection. Each CDR3 protein is one row after TCRdb ran MiXCR on the 5' RACE reads. The table shows about 23,000 distinct CDR3 sequences, with around 4.8% occurring only once. Sequenced material: whole blood. These receptors all stem from an adult who was a healthcare worker with PCR-confirmed SARS-CoV-2 infection or an uninfected control (not recorded which).

This clonotype came up many times. The chain links TRBV6-5 to TRBJ1-3, with 7 bases aligning to TRBD1. Germline loops: CDR1 MNHEY, CDR2 SVGAGI. The junction had 7 bases not matched to a gene; V was cut back by 5 bases and J by 6 bases. CDR3 length: 14 amino acids. CDR3 loop: CASSRGTAANTIYF. CDR3 nucleotides: TGTGCCAGCAGTAGAGGGACAGCGGCAAACACCATATATTTT.

This clonotype occurred many times. The chain employs TRBV10-3 and TRBJ2-2; a possible D gene is TRBD1 (6 bases). This CDR3 is built from 15 residues. V lost 3 bases, J lost 0 bases, and 8 bases lay in between. CDR1 and CDR2 (germline): ENHRY, SYGVKD. The CDR3 DNA follows: TGTGCCATCAGTGAAACAGGGTCGAACACCGGGGAGCTGTTTTTT. Translated: CAISETGSNTGELFF.

In this sample, this clonotype turned up many times. The V call is TRBV7-8, the J call TRBJ2-1, with D tentatively TRBD2 (6 bases). V was clipped by 1 base and J by 6 bases, with 10 bases between them. This CDR3 spans 14 amino acids. The V gene's germline CDR1 is SGHVS and CDR2 FQNEAQ. CDR3 sequence (DNA): TGTGCCAGCAGCTTAGGGGACTGGTTCAATGAGCAGTTCTTC. It yields the protein CASSLGDWFNEQFF.

This chain links TRBV6-1 with TRBJ2-1; D might be TRBD1 (6 bases). Germline CDR1 is MNHNS and CDR2 is SASEGT. V was clipped by 1 base and J by 9 bases, with 7 bases between them. The CDR3 is 12 amino acids. CDR3: CASSEEGGEQFF. In DNA form, the CDR3 reads TGTGCCAGCAGTGAAGAAGGGGGTGAGCAGTTCTTC.

In this sample, this clonotype turned up many times. The rearrangement joins TRBV5-1 to TRBJ2-3; the match to TRBD2 covers 8 bases. Per the germline V gene, CDR1 is SGHRS and CDR2 is YFSETQ. The CDR3 has 15 residues. Germline trimming cut 1 base from V and 2 bases from J; bases unmatched to any gene: 3. This chain's CDR3 is CASSLTSGPTDTQYF. CDR3 DNA sequence: TGCGCCAGCAGCTTGACTAGCGGTCCCACAGATACGCAGTATTTT.

This clonotype was counted at least ten times. This chain links TRBV29-1 with TRBJ1-1; possible D gene TRBD1, 6 bases. Germline V gene data show CDR1 as SQVTM and CDR2 as ANQGSEA. The CDR3 contains 16 residues. Trimming shortened V by 0 bases and J by 1 base, and 15 bases separated the two germline ends. CDR3 in DNA: TGCAGCGTTGAAGAAGTAGGGCAGGGGAGGAACACTGAAGCTTTCTTT. As protein: CSVEEVGQGRNTEAFF.

This clonotype has at least ten counts. This rearrangement joins TRBV7-2 to TRBJ2-1, with 8 bases identical to TRBD2. The CDR3 is 15 amino acids. Germline assignment: CDR1 SGHTA and CDR2 FQGNSA. J was trimmed by 3 bases and V by 7 bases; bases with no gene match: 8. The CDR3 reads CASIAGTRNYNEQFF. In DNA, the CDR3 is TGTGCCAGCATCGCCGGGACTAGGAACTACAATGAGCAGTTCTTC. The entire variable domain, with the rest obtained from reference TRBV7-2 and TRBJ2-1, is as follows: GAGVSQSPSNKVTEKGKDVELRCDPISGHTALYWYRQSLGQGLEFLIYFQGNSAPDKSGLPSDRFSAERTGGSVSTLTIQRTQQEDSAVYLCASIAGTRNYNEQFFGPGTRLTVL.

This clonotype has a handful of counts. The chain uses TRBV7-2 and TRBJ2-5; D not resolved. The CDR3 runs to 12 residues. Trimming took off 5 bases at V and 5 bases at J, with 9 bases between the two ends. Germline CDR1 reads SGHTA; CDR2 reads FQGNSA. This CDR3 is CASSPLLETQYF. CDR3 in DNA: TGTGCCAGCAGCCCTCTTTTGGAGACCCAGTACTTC.

This chain links TRBV7-2 with TRBJ1-1; D unresolved. CDR3 length equals 13 residues. In germline, CDR1 is SGHTA, CDR2 FQGNSA. Trimming took off 1 base at V and 5 bases at J, with 8 bases between the two ends. Written as DNA, the CDR3 is TGTGCCAGCAGCTTAGTTCGCAGAACTGAAGCTTTCTTT. Translation: CASSLVRRTEAFF.

The chain couples TRBV20-1 to TRBJ1-3; tentatively, D is TRBD1 (6 bases). The CDR3 runs to 14 residues. Germline V gene sequence: CDR1 DFQATT, CDR2 SNEGSKA (reference sequence). Trimming removed 1 base from V and 0 bases from J, with 7 bases in between. CDR3 nucleotide sequence: TGCAGTGCTAGAGGGACAGCCTCTGGAAACACCATATATTTT. Translating it yields CSARGTASGNTIYF.